Given below is one TCR beta chain in context. As yet, its antigen is unknown. TCR beta cDNA libraries included unique molecular identifiers. MiXCR, applied by TCRdb to the PCR reads, yields one record per CDR3 protein. The sample has approximately 770,000 distinct CDR3 sequences, 46% seen once. V was pared by 3 bases and J by 4 bases, with 10 bases between. In germline, CDR1 is SQVTM, CDR2 ANQGSEA. CDR3 length: 14 residues. The data are from a study of post-analysis software for immune sequencing data. Study findings and constraints: Samples from a shared batch, those prepared together, strongly co-clustered by F measure. Those with multiple sclerosis, the patient group, showed significantly lower normalized Chao1 diversity than controls. A few TRBV segments (TRBV5-6, TRBV5-1 and TRBV20-1 among them) occurred more frequently in patients than in controls.

This clonotype was sampled from a girl aged 10 to 17 with multiple sclerosis. Material: blood. The chain couples TRBV29-1 to TRBJ2-6; D might be TRBD1 (5 bases). CDR3 residues: CSVEQGSGANVLTF. The CDR3 nucleotides read TGCAGCGTTGAGCAGGGCTCCGGGGCCAACGTCCTGACTTTC.